The sequence of this TCR beta chain was determined in a study of cytomegalovirus exposure and HLA in healthy donors. Overall study findings and caveats: Earlier findings revealed that most TCR beta V segments proved productive either about 87% or about 30% of the time. The study designated about 160 TCR beta chains cytomegalovirus-associated. An analysis was carried out at a later point. It showed that HLA-associated TCR beta chains were more clonally expanded than equally common non-associated chains.

Use of 60 Vbeta and 13 Jbeta primers characterized the PCR. Authors' processing steps: A later analysis tallied about 80 million unique TCR beta chains, around 10 million of them shared. Data came from immunoSEQ multiplex PCR; TCRdb stores just in-frame clones and leaves some out. Clonal size and the V and J genes are those of that table, whereas D and trimming came from the DNA. This table holds about 140,000 clones, over 60% found once. As to this clone: The antigen is unknown.

The CDR3 runs 14 residues. The V end was cut by 2 bases, the J end by 6 bases, with 10 bases between. Germline V gene data show CDR1 as SGHVS and CDR2 as FNYEAQ. J is TRBJ2-2 and V is TRBV7-6, with a weak D call TRBD1 (5 bases). Sequencing was performed on PBMCs. This TCR came from a male donor in good health and CMV-seronegative. The CDR3 DNA is TGTGCCAGCAGCTTATCAGGGATTTCCGGGGAGCTGTTTTTT. Protein sequence: CASSLSGISGELFF.